Below are 29 T cell receptor beta chains sequenced from a single sample in a study of CD8+ T cells in alopecia areata. The authors extracted RNA and reverse transcribed it into cDNA as the sequencing template. TCRdb keeps only in-frame clones here, not all; method: immunoSEQ multiplex PCR. The repertoire holds fewer than 200,000 clones, over 50% seen once, with approximately 15% in the top ten. The source material was CD4+ T cells sorted from blood, sampled at week 0. The receptors shown here come from a human donor with alopecia areata.

This clone was detected only once. The gene calls are TRBV6-5 and TRBJ1-6; the match to TRBD1 covers 8 bases. The trim removed 8 bases at V and 10 bases at J, leaving 10 bases unmatched. Germline V gene data show CDR1 as MNHEY and CDR2 as SVGAGI. This CDR3 region has 14 residues. This chain's CDR3 is CASGTTGGRSPLHF. The CDR3 region has the DNA TGTGCCAGCGGGACCACAGGGGGACGATCACCCCTCCACTTT.

This clone was detected only once. CDR3 region: CAISQRQETQYF. As DNA, the CDR3 is TGTGCCATCAGTCAACGACAAGAGACCCAGTACTTC. The rearrangement joins TRBV10-3 to TRBJ2-5, with D unclear. CDR3 length equals 12 residues. V shed 5 bases and J shed 2 bases, with 6 bases lying between them. In germline, CDR1 is ENHRY, CDR2 SYGVKD.

This clone was recorded a few times. The V call is TRBV10-3, the J call TRBJ1-5, with 10 bases that match TRBD1. This CDR3 is built from 15 residues. Germline CDR1 ENHRY, CDR2 SYGVKD. Germline trimming cut 6 bases from V and 3 bases from J; bases unmatched to any gene: 5. The CDR3 DNA is TGTGCCATCAGCCCGGGACAGGGGAACAATCAGCCCCAGCATTTT. Protein sequence: CAISPGQGNNQPQHF.

The chain couples TRBV29-1 to TRBJ1-1, with TRBD1 identical over 9 bases. The length of the CDR3 is 13 residues. Germline CDR1 SQVTM, CDR2 ANQGSEA. J was trimmed by 3 bases and V by 7 bases; bases with no gene match: 6. Here the CDR3 reads CSAYDRGYTEAFF. Here the CDR3 DNA reads TGCAGCGCCTATGACAGGGGGTACACTGAAGCTTTCTTT. The full variable domain, completed using reference TRBV29-1 and TRBJ1-1, is SAVISQKPSRDICQRGTSLTIQCQVDSQVTMMFWYRQQPGQSLTLIATANQGSEATYESGFVIDKFPISRPNLTFSTLTVSNMSPEDSSIYLCSAYDRGYTEAFFGQGTRLTVV.

This chain uses TRBV29-1 with TRBJ2-7, with 7 bases aligning to TRBD1. After removal of 2 bases from V and 6 bases from J, the junction contained 1 base not matched to a gene. The CDR3 totals 11 residues. The germline V gene has CDR1 SQVTM and CDR2 ANQGSEA. CDR3 bases: TGCAGCGTTGAAACAGGGGCCGAGCAGTACTTC. Its protein product is CSVETGAEQYF.

This sequence joins TRBV18 and TRBJ1-5; D is undetermined. The CDR3 has 15 residues. The V and J ends lost 2 bases and 6 bases respectively, with 14 bases between them. Looked up from germline, CDR1 is KGHSH and CDR2 is LQKENI. The CDR3 region is CASSPMTSEGQPQHF. The DNA of the CDR3 is TGTGCCAGCTCACCAATGACTTCTGAGGGTCAGCCCCAGCATTTT.

The chain links TRBV11-2 to TRBJ2-5, with 8 bases fitting TRBD1. The CDR3 loop spans 15 amino acids. Trimming cost V 6 bases and J 5 bases; bases outside gene matches: 11. The germline CDR1 and CDR2 sequences are SGHAT and FQNNGV. The CDR3 sequence is CASSFIVAGGETQYF. The CDR3 bases are TGTGCCAGCAGTTTTATCGTGGCAGGGGGCGAGACCCAGTACTTC.

The chain carries TRBV7-2 and TRBJ1-6; D might be TRBD1 (5 bases). The length of the CDR3 is 16 residues. CDR1 and CDR2 from the germline V gene are SGHTA and FQGNSA. V was trimmed by 5 bases and J by 9 bases, leaving 20 bases between them. CDR3 loop: CASSQGDWGLGSPLHF. The CDR3 DNA is TGTGCCAGCAGCCAAGGGGATTGGGGGTTGGGTTCACCCCTCCACTTT.

The rearrangement links TRBV5-6 to TRBJ2-3; 9 bases line up with TRBD2. Germline CDR1 is SGHDT and CDR2 is YYEEEE. The CDR3 runs 19 residues. V trimming: 5 bases; J trimming: 0 bases; junction bases outside the gene matches: 16. CDR3 sequence reads: CASRFGGPRLADSTDTQYF. The CDR3 DNA sequence: TGTGCCAGCAGGTTTGGGGGACCGAGACTAGCGGATAGCACAGATACGCAGTATTTT.

The chain uses TRBV30 and TRBJ2-1, with 9 bases lining up with TRBD2. The J segment lost 4 bases and the V segment lost 7 bases, leaving 5 bases of the junction unmatched. CDR1 is GTSNPN and CDR2 is SVGIG in the germline V gene (reference sequence). The CDR3 spans 13 residues. Written as DNA, the CDR3 is TGTGCCTCGAAGCGGGGGGCGTACAATGAGCAGTTCTTC. Protein sequence: CASKRGAYNEQFF.

The rearrangement uses TRBV10-3 and TRBJ1-1; no definite D call. The CDR3 is made up of 15 amino acids. Trimming took 3 bases from V and 5 from J, leaving 16 bases between them. From germline, CDR1 is ENHRY and CDR2 SYGVKD. In nucleotides, the CDR3 is TGTGCCATCAGTGACTCAAACCGACAAGGGACTGAAGCTTTCTTT. Protein: CAISDSNRQGTEAFF.

This clone was seen a few times. This rearrangement joins TRBV6-5 to TRBJ2-4; D remains ambiguous. Germline values: CDR1 MNHEY, CDR2 SVGAGI. There are 14 residues in the CDR3. Between the trimmed V and J ends, which lost 0 bases and 8 bases, there was a span of 11 bases. This chain's CDR3 is CASSYSPVADIQYF. DNA for the CDR3: TGTGCCAGCAGTTACTCGCCCGTTGCGGACATTCAGTACTTC.

This chain links TRBV5-6 with TRBJ2-2; 7 bases agree with TRBD1. V lost 4 bases to trimming and J lost 0 bases; unmatched junction nucleotides: 15. Germline V lookup: CDR1 SGHDT, CDR2 YYEEEE. The length of the CDR3 is 19 residues. CDR3 sequence reads: CASSPISDRLTPNTGELFF. The CDR3 DNA reads TGTGCCAGCAGCCCAATCTCGGACAGGCTAACCCCGAACACCGGGGAGCTGTTTTTT.

The chain recombines TRBV27 with TRBJ1-2; the D gene is possibly TRBD1 (5 bases). The ends were cut back, 3 bases at V and 5 bases at J, with 10 bases in the middle. This CDR3 spans 13 amino acids. Germline V gene data show CDR1 as MNHEY and CDR2 as SMNVEV (reference sequence). Here the CDR3 reads CASSFFGGYGYTF. In nucleotides, the CDR3 is TGTGCCAGCAGTTTTTTTGGGGGGTATGGCTACACCTTC.

This chain joins TRBV19 and TRBJ1-2; TRBD1 matches at 8 bases. V trimming: 5 bases; J trimming: 5 bases; junction bases outside the gene matches: 10. Per germline, CDR1 LNHDA and CDR2 SQIVND (reference sequence). The CDR3 is 15 amino acids. CDR3 nucleotides: TGTGCCAGTAGTCTACCGGGACAGGTCGCTTATGGCTACACCTTC. Protein: CASSLPGQVAYGYTF.

This clone appeared a few times. V usage is TRBV30 and J usage is TRBJ1-1; no definite D call. The V gene's germline CDR1 is GTSNPN and CDR2 SVGIG (reference sequence). This CDR3 is built from 11 residues. V was trimmed by 0 bases and J by 7 bases, leaving 6 bases between them. The CDR3 is CAWSVRIEAFF. The CDR3, as DNA: TGTGCCTGGAGTGTTCGGATTGAAGCTTTCTTT.

Notes on this clone: A much larger clone is a single base away; this may be a read error. V and J are TRBV2 and TRBJ1-4; D might be TRBD1 (6 bases). Per germline, CDR1 SNHLY and CDR2 FYNNEI. V was clipped by 8 bases and J by 5 bases, with 9 bases between them. The CDR3 extends over 12 amino acids. The CDR3 sequence is CASGGRNEKLFF. The CDR3 coding sequence is TGTGCCAGCGGGGGGCGAAATGAAAAACTGTTTTTT.

This chain links TRBV6-5 with TRBJ2-1, with 7 bases lining up with TRBD1. The J segment lost 4 bases and the V segment lost 6 bases, leaving 0 bases of the junction unmatched. The V gene's germline CDR1 is MNHEY and CDR2 SVGAGI. The CDR3 extends over 12 amino acids. The CDR3 protein is CASRGQYNEQFF. CDR3 bases: TGTGCCAGCAGGGGACAGTACAATGAGCAGTTCTTC.

This chain joins TRBV5-4 and TRBJ2-7, with TRBD2 matching 7 bases. Germline V lookup: CDR1 SGHNT, CDR2 YYREEE (reference sequence). J gave up 3 bases and V 4 bases, and 13 bases lay outside the gene matches. The CDR3 is made up of 16 amino acids. CDR3 DNA sequence: TGTGCCAGCAGCCTATTCGGGGGGAGCCGAGGCTACGAGCAGTACTTC. It specifies CASSLFGGSRGYEQYF.

J is TRBJ1-2 and V is TRBV27; D is uncertain. Germline V CDR1 and CDR2: MNHEY, SMNVEV (reference sequence). Trimming removed 2 bases from V and 5 bases from J, with 12 bases in between. The CDR3 covers 14 residues. The CDR3 nucleotides are TGTGCCAGCAGTTTACTTCCGGAAACTTATGGCTACACCTTC. This codes for CASSLLPETYGYTF.

The chain is built from TRBV5-6 and TRBJ2-4, with D hard to call. This CDR3 has 16 amino acids. Germline V lookup: CDR1 SGHDT, CDR2 YYEEEE. V was pared by 3 bases and J by 0 bases, with 13 bases between. CDR3: CASSWRPEGAKNIQYF. CDR3 sequence (DNA): TGTGCCAGCAGCTGGAGACCTGAAGGAGCCAAAAACATTCAGTACTTC. Complete variable domain (other parts from reference TRBV5-6 and TRBJ2-4): DAGVTQSPTHLIKTRGQQVTLRCSPKSGHDTVSWYQQALGQGPQFIFQYYEEEERQRGNFPDRFSGHQFPNYSSELNVNALLLGDSALYLCASSWRPEGAKNIQYFGAGTRLSVL.

The CDR3 coding sequence is TGTGCCAGCAGCCAGATCGGACAGGGCATATCCTACGAGCAGTACTTC. Translation gives CASSQIGQGISYEQYF. The rearrangement links TRBV5-6 to TRBJ2-7; TRBD1 matches 8 bases. Germline-derived CDR1 and CDR2 are SGHDT and YYEEEE. This CDR3 spans 16 amino acids. V lost 4 bases to trimming and J lost 1 base; unmatched junction nucleotides: 10.

The table lists this clone with a few counts. The chain recombines TRBV7-9 with TRBJ2-1; D may correspond to TRBD1 or TRBD2 (5 bases each). Trimming took 5 bases from V and 2 from J, leaving 13 bases between them. This CDR3 region has 15 residues. The germline gives CDR1 SEHNR, CDR2 FQNEAQ (reference sequence). CDR3: CASSDAGTAYNEQFF. In DNA, the CDR3 is TGTGCCAGCAGCGACGCCGGGACGGCCTACAATGAGCAGTTCTTC. Filled out from reference TRBV7-9 and TRBJ2-1, the complete variable domain reads DTGVSQNPRHKITKRGQNVTFRCDPISEHNRLYWYRQTLGQGPEFLTYFQNEAQLEKSRLLSDRFSAERPKGSFSTLEIQRTEQGDSAMYLCASSDAGTAYNEQFFGPGTRLTVL.

The genes are TRBV4-2 and TRBJ2-7; D unclear. The germline V gene has CDR1 LGHNA and CDR2 YNFKEQ. The CDR3 spans 13 residues. V was pared by 2 bases and J by 4 bases, with 9 bases between. The chain's CDR3 is CASSQSSSYEQYF. The CDR3 DNA reads TGTGCCAGCAGCCAATCATCCTCTTACGAGCAGTACTTC.

The chain is built from TRBV2 and TRBJ2-2, with D perhaps given as TRBD1 or TRBD2 (5 bases each). From germline, CDR1 is SNHLY and CDR2 FYNNEI. CDR3 length equals 15 residues. The V end lost 7 bases, the J end lost 5 bases, and 17 bases lay between the germline ends. CDR3 sequence (DNA): TGTGCCAGCACCCTGGACATTTCGGGGACCGGGGAGCTGTTTTTT. Translation gives CASTLDISGTGELFF.

The genes are TRBV5-6 and TRBJ1-4; 8 bases agree with TRBD1. The CDR3 consists of 14 residues. Germline V gene sequence: CDR1 SGHDT, CDR2 YYEEEE. Losses at the gene ends were 4 bases for V and 8 bases for J; bases not matched to a gene: 7. The CDR3 here is CASSDRGPTEKLFF. In nucleotides, the CDR3 is TGTGCCAGCAGCGACAGGGGCCCCACGGAAAAACTGTTTTTT.

CDR3 bases: TGTGCCAGCAGCCCCCTCGGGGGGTCAACCTACGAGCAGTACTTC. This sequence encodes CASSPLGGSTYEQYF. This rearrangement joins TRBV13 to TRBJ2-7; 7 bases are a match to TRBD2. CDR3 length equals 15 residues. Trimming cost V 5 bases and J 2 bases; bases outside gene matches: 9. The V gene's germline CDR1 is PRHDT and CDR2 FYEKMQ (reference sequence). Combining the CDR3 with reference TRBV13 and TRBJ2-7 gives the whole variable domain AAGVIQSPRHLIKEKRETATLKCYPIPRHDTVYWYQQGPGQDPQFLISFYEKMQSDKGSIPDRFSAQQFSDYHSELNMSSLELGDSALYFCASSPLGGSTYEQYFGPGTRLTVT.

This clone has more than one count but fewer than ten. This chain connects TRBV29-1 to TRBJ2-3, with 9 bases matching TRBD1. V lost 7 bases to trimming and J lost 2 bases; unmatched junction nucleotides: 7. Looked up from germline, CDR1 is SQVTM and CDR2 is ANQGSEA. This CDR3 contains 14 residues. The CDR3 spells CSADRGSTTDTQYF. The DNA for the CDR3 is TGCAGCGCCGACAGGGGGTCCACCACAGATACGCAGTATTTT.

The chain is built from TRBV25-1 and TRBJ1-5; possible D gene TRBD1, 6 bases. The V and J ends lost 5 bases and 9 bases respectively, with 14 bases between them. This CDR3 is 13 amino acids long. Germline V gene data show CDR1 as MGHDK and CDR2 as SYGVNS. CDR3 in DNA: TGTGCCAGCAGTCTAGGGGGGGAACGGCCCCAGCATTTT. It specifies CASSLGGERPQHF.